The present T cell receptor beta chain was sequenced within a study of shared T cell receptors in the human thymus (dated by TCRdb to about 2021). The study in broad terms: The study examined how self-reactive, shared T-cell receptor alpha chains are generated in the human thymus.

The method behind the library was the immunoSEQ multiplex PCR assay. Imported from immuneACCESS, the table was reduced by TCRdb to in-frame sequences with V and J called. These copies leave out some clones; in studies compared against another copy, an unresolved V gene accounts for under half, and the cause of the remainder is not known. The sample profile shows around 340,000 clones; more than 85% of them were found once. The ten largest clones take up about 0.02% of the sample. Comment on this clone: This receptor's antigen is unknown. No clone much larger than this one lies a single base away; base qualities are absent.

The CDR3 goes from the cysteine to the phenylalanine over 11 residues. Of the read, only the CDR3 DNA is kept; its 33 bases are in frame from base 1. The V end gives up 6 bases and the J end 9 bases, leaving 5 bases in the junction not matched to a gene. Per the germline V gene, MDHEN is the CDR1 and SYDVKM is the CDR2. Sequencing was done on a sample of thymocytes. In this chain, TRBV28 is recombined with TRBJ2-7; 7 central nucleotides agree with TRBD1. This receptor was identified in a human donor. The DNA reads TGTGCCAGCAGCGAAGGGGGCTTGCAGTACTTC. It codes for CASSEGGLQYF.